These 11 T cell receptor beta chains came from one sample sequenced in a study of blood T cell repertoires in COVID-19. Here immunoSEQ multiplex PCR was the method, and the copy in TCRdb shows in-frame clones only, minus some. The table shows some 95,000 clones, with around 80% occurring only once. Sample: peripheral blood. These receptors were taken from a man in his fifties who had recovered from COVID-19.

This clone was counted between two and nine times. This rearrangement joins TRBV7-2 to TRBJ2-5; D possibly corresponds to TRBD2 (5 bases). This CDR3 has 15 residues. V lost 5 bases, J lost 11 bases, and 24 bases lay in between. Germline lookup yields CDR1 SGHTA and CDR2 FQGNSA. The CDR3 DNA is TGTGCCAGCAGCCCCCTTGCAGCTCCTAGCCTTGTTCAGTACTTC. Translation: CASSPLAAPSLVQYF.

This chain links TRBV7-9 with TRBJ2-4; D possibly corresponds to TRBD2 (6 bases). Germline V gene data show CDR1 as SEHNR and CDR2 as FQNEAQ (reference sequence). The CDR3 spans 14 residues. Trimming removed 7 bases from V and 1 base from J, with 11 bases in between. This chain's CDR3 is CASTSSGAKNIQYF. DNA of the CDR3: TGTGCCAGCACCTCAAGCGGGGCCAAAAACATTCAGTACTTC.

The CDR3 loop reads CATSRTGDSGYTF. CDR3 in DNA: TGTGCCACCAGCAGAACAGGGGACTCGGGCTACACCTTC. The chain is built from TRBV15 and TRBJ1-2; 7 bases line up with TRBD1. Per germline, CDR1 LNHNV and CDR2 YYDKDF (reference sequence). V shed 2 bases, J shed 8 bases, and the junction held 5 bases outside the gene matches. This CDR3 spans 13 amino acids. Drawing the rest from reference TRBV15 and TRBJ1-2, the complete variable domain is DAMVIQNPRYQVTQFGKPVTLSCSQTLNHNVMYWYQQKSSQAPKLLFHYYDKDFNNEADTPDNFQSRRPNTSFCFLDIRSPGLGDTAMYLCATSRTGDSGYTFGSGTRLTVV.

The CDR3 protein is CASRQNYGYTF. The DNA of the CDR3 is TGTGCCAGTAGACAGAACTATGGCTACACCTTC. V is TRBV19 and J is TRBJ1-2; no definite D call. Trimming left V 6 bases short and J 2 bases short, with 4 bases between. The CDR3 sequence is 11 residues long. CDR1 is LNHDA, CDR2 SQIVND, per germline (reference sequence).

The chain employs TRBV23-1 and TRBJ1-1; 7 bases are a match to TRBD1. TRBV23-1 is given ORF status, its function remaining uncertain. The CDR3 spans 12 residues. V lost 0 bases to trimming and J lost 13 bases; unmatched junction nucleotides: 5. The CDR3 DNA is TGCGCCAGCAGTCAATCTGACAGGGATGGTTTCTTT. Its protein is CASSQSDRDGFF.

Notes on this clone: The junction departs from germline at one end; a sequencing error may be responsible. This chain joins TRBV7-7 and TRBJ2-5; TRBD2 matches 11 bases. The CDR3 length is 15 residues. CDR1 SSHAT and CDR2 FNYEAQ come from the germline V gene (reference sequence). CDR3 sequence: CASSPSGGPGETQYF. The CDR3 bases are TGTGCTAGCAGCCCTAGCGGGGGGCCGGGGGAGACCCAGTACTTC.

Only a few counts were recorded for this clone. The CDR3 bases are TGTGCCAGCAGCCCCGGACAGAACTATGGCTACACCTTC. Translating it yields CASSPGQNYGYTF. V gene TRBV5-5 combines with J gene TRBJ1-2, with a tentative D call TRBD1 (6 bases). V shed 4 bases and J shed 2 bases, with 9 bases lying between them. This CDR3 is 13 amino acids long. Germline lookup yields CDR1 SGHKS and CDR2 YYEKEE (reference sequence).

The rearrangement links TRBV7-2 to TRBJ2-7; the D gene is possibly TRBD2 (6 bases). V lost 5 bases and J 4 bases, leaving 9 bases between the germline ends. Per the germline V gene, CDR1 is SGHTA and CDR2 is FQGNSA. The CDR3 is made up of 12 amino acids. The CDR3 sequence: CASSNSGYEQYF. The CDR3 coding sequence is TGTGCCAGCAGCAATAGCGGATACGAGCAGTACTTC. Using reference TRBV7-2 and TRBJ2-7 for the parts outside the CDR3, the full variable domain is GAGVSQSPSNKVTEKGKDVELRCDPISGHTALYWYRQSLGQGLEFLIYFQGNSAPDKSGLPSDRFSAERTGGSVSTLTIQRTQQEDSAVYLCASSNSGYEQYFGPGTRLTVT.

In this sample, this clone turned up once. V is TRBV12-3 or TRBV12-4 and J is TRBJ2-7; weak D call: TRBD1 (6 bases). CDR3 length: 12 residues. V shed 6 bases and J shed 4 bases, with 10 bases lying between them. The CDR3 sequence: CASSPRGYEQYF. The DNA for the CDR3 is TGTGCCAGCAGCCCCAGGGGTTACGAGCAGTACTTC.

J is TRBJ1-2 and V is TRBV5-1; possible D gene TRBD1, 5 bases. The V end lost 0 bases, the J end lost 4 bases, and 13 bases lay between the germline ends. Germline values: CDR1 SGHRS, CDR2 YFSETQ. CDR3 size: 15 residues. CDR3 DNA sequence: TGCGCCAGCAGCTTGGCGGACATTGGGGCCTATGGCTACACCTTC. It yields the protein CASSLADIGAYGYTF.

The V gene is TRBV11-2, the J gene TRBJ2-1; perhaps TRBD2 as D (6 bases). Germline-derived CDR1 and CDR2 are SGHAT and FQNNGV. Trimming took 1 base from V and 11 from J, leaving 15 bases between them. This CDR3 is built from 14 residues. The DNA for the CDR3 is TGTGCCAGCAGCTTAGGAGGGACTCCCTCTCAGCAGTTCTTC. Translation gives CASSLGGTPSQQFF.